The 29 T cell receptor beta chains in this list originate from one sample, sequenced in a study of OX40 agonist ivuxolimab in advanced cancers. TCRdb keeps only in-frame clones here, not all; method: immunoSEQ multiplex PCR. The data contain 55,000 to 65,000 clones, 86% of them singletons. Sample: CD4+ or CD8+ T cells sorted from blood, taken in a trial of the OX40 agonist ivuxolimab. These TCRs come from an adult with an advanced solid tumor such as melanoma, head and neck, liver or kidney cancer.

The V call is TRBV6-5, the J call TRBJ2-2; the D gene is possibly TRBD2 (6 bases). The germline CDR1 and CDR2 sequences are MNHEY and SVGAGI. CDR3 length: 16 amino acids. Trimming shortened V by 1 base and J by 0 bases, and 9 bases separated the two germline ends. CDR3 sequence: CASSYWGVPNTGELFF. CDR3 coding DNA: TGTGCCAGCAGTTACTGGGGGGTCCCGAACACCGGGGAGCTGTTTTTT.

CDR3 protein: CASSQADTTNEKLFF. The CDR3 region has the DNA TGCGCCAGCAGCCAAGCGGACACAACTAATGAAAAACTGTTTTTT. The chain employs TRBV4-1 and TRBJ1-4; a weak D match, TRBD1 (5 bases). Germline V CDR1 and CDR2: MGHRA, YSYEKL. The CDR3 contains 15 residues. The V end lost 1 base, the J end lost 0 bases, and 6 bases lay between the germline ends.

V gene TRBV6-1 combines with J gene TRBJ2-3; D is ambiguous. Trimming left V 6 bases short and J 1 base short, with 14 bases between. There are 15 residues in the CDR3. CDR1 and CDR2 from the germline V gene are MNHNS and SASEGT. The CDR3 nucleotides are TGTGCCAGCAGAAAACTTCCTTTAGGCACAGATACGCAGTATTTT. Protein product: CASRKLPLGTDTQYF.

The J gene is TRBJ1-5, the V gene TRBV6-5; TRBD1 is a possible D gene (6 bases). The germline V and J ends were trimmed by 6 bases and 4 bases, with 10 bases remaining between them. The CDR3 totals 13 residues. Germline CDR1 and CDR2: MNHEY and SVGAGI. The CDR3 DNA reads TGTGCCAGCAGCGGACAGCAGAATCAGCCCCAGCATTTT. It translates to CASSGQQNQPQHF.

The V gene is TRBV6-5, the J gene TRBJ2-3, with 7 bases lining up with TRBD2. The CDR3 is 15 residues long. Looked up from germline, CDR1 is MNHEY and CDR2 is SVGAGI. Losses at the gene ends were 5 bases for V and 2 bases for J; bases not matched to a gene: 7. CDR3 in DNA: TGTGCCAGCAGTCGCAAAGCGGGGAACACAGATACGCAGTATTTT. Encoded protein: CASSRKAGNTDTQYF.

This clone was found a few times. The chain is built from TRBV6-5 and TRBJ1-5; D remains ambiguous. The V end was cut by 3 bases, the J end by 9 bases, with 9 bases between. Per germline, CDR1 MNHEY and CDR2 SVGAGI. This CDR3 has 12 residues. DNA of the CDR3: TGTGCCAGCAGTTATCCCCGTGGGCCCCAGCATTTT. It translates to CASSYPRGPQHF.

This rearrangement joins TRBV7-9 to TRBJ2-2; D might be TRBD1 (5 bases). Trimming shortened V by 4 bases and J by 12 bases, and 21 bases separated the two germline ends. The germline V gene encodes CDR1 SEHNR and CDR2 FQNEAQ (reference sequence). The CDR3 is 15 amino acids. The CDR3 here is CASSSEPRGAGKLFF. CDR3 nucleotides: TGTGCCAGCAGCTCAGAGCCACGTGGGGCAGGGAAGCTGTTTTTT.

The chain joins TRBV29-1 to TRBJ2-7, with D maybe TRBD1 (5 bases). The CDR3 runs to 13 residues. The ends were cut back, 7 bases at V and 4 bases at J, with 17 bases in the middle. Germline CDR1 and CDR2: SQVTM and ANQGSEA. CDR3 region: CSAKQDLLYEQYF. CDR3 bases: TGCAGCGCAAAACAGGATTTGCTTTACGAGCAGTACTTC.

This chain connects TRBV28 to TRBJ2-5; D is unresolved. The CDR3 contains 18 residues. Trimming shortened V by 1 base and J by 5 bases, and 23 bases separated the two germline ends. The V gene's germline CDR1 is MDHEN and CDR2 SYDVKM. The chain's CDR3 is CASSLYRGLAPQAETQYF. CDR3 in DNA: TGTGCCAGCAGTTTATACCGCGGCCTCGCCCCGCAGGCGGAGACCCAGTACTTC.

This rearrangement joins TRBV10-1 to TRBJ1-1; D is possibly TRBD1 (6 bases). The germline V and J ends were trimmed by 4 bases and 4 bases, with 10 bases remaining between them. Germline lookup yields CDR1 WNHNN and CDR2 SYGVQD (reference sequence). This CDR3 is built from 13 residues. Here the CDR3 reads CASSGAGVTEAFF. The CDR3 bases are TGCGCCAGCAGTGGGGCAGGGGTCACTGAAGCTTTCTTT.

The table lists this clone with a count of one. Other DNA sequences in this specimen translate into the identical CDR3. V gene TRBV27 combines with J gene TRBJ1-6, with 11 bases matching TRBD1. After removal of 5 bases from V and 5 bases from J, the junction contained 5 bases not matched to a gene. CDR3 length: 16 amino acids. Germline values: CDR1 MNHEY, CDR2 SMNVEV (reference sequence). The CDR3 region has the DNA TGTGCCAGCAGTCCTCGGGACAGGGGGAATAATTCACCCCTCCACTTT. Its translation: CASSPRDRGNNSPLHF.

The V and J genes are TRBV5-4 and TRBJ1-3, with D maybe TRBD1 (5 bases). The CDR3 length is 16 residues. Germline V gene lookup returns CDR1 SGHNT and CDR2 YYREEE (reference sequence). The V and J ends lost 4 bases and 0 bases respectively, with 14 bases between them. CDR3 in DNA: TGTGCCAGCAGCCATTATTCGGGGGACTCTGGAAACACCATATATTTT. It is translated as CASSHYSGDSGNTIYF.

J is TRBJ1-6 and V is TRBV11-2; D perhaps matches TRBD1 (6 bases). This CDR3 has 15 amino acids. The germline V gene has CDR1 SGHAT and CDR2 FQNNGV. V was shortened by 2 bases and J by 6 bases, with 11 bases between the two germline ends. Here the CDR3 DNA reads TGTGCCAGCAGCTTACAAGGCAGGGGTAATTCACCCCTCCACTTT. Protein sequence: CASSLQGRGNSPLHF.

V is TRBV29-1 and J is TRBJ2-5, with D unclear. V was shortened by 7 bases and J by 5 bases, with 17 bases between the two germline ends. CDR3 length: 13 residues. CDR1 and CDR2 (germline): SQVTM, ANQGSEA. The CDR3 here is CSGGGMSGETQYF. As DNA, the CDR3 is TGCAGCGGGGGTGGCATGTCTGGTGAGACCCAGTACTTC.

The chain couples TRBV7-6 to TRBJ2-1; 11 bases align to TRBD2. Germline CDR1 SGHVS, CDR2 FNYEAQ. The junction had 13 bases not matched to a gene; V was cut back by 2 bases and J by 7 bases. The CDR3 covers 18 residues. The DNA of the CDR3 is TGTGCCAGCAGCTTATACCCTAGCGGGGGGTGGGCGTTGAATGAGCAGTTCTTC. Translating gives CASSLYPSGGWALNEQFF. Supplemented by reference TRBV7-6 and TRBJ2-1, the full variable domain reads GAGVSQSPRYKVTKRGQDVALRCDPISGHVSLYWYRQALGQGPEFLTYFNYEAQQDKSGLPNDRFSAERPEGSISTLTIQRTEQRDSAMYRCASSLYPSGGWALNEQFFGPGTRLTVL.

The gene calls are TRBV6-5 and TRBJ1-2, with TRBD1 as a possible D gene (5 bases). The CDR3 covers 16 residues. The V gene's germline CDR1 is MNHEY and CDR2 SVGAGI. Deletions cut 0 bases from V and 1 base from J, with 12 bases between. The CDR3 is CASSYSQGINNYGYTF. CDR3 in DNA: TGTGCCAGCAGTTACTCGCAGGGAATAAATAACTATGGCTACACCTTC.

The gene calls are TRBV28 and TRBJ2-3, with D maybe TRBD1 (6 bases). Trimming took 6 bases from V and 1 from J, leaving 11 bases between them. Germline values: CDR1 MDHEN, CDR2 SYDVKM. This CDR3 is built from 14 residues. CDR3 sequence: CASRPRQGTDTQYF. The CDR3 DNA reads TGTGCCAGCAGACCTCGACAGGGCACAGATACGCAGTATTTT.

V usage is TRBV7-2 and J usage is TRBJ1-2, with TRBD1 identical over 9 bases. The germline V gene has CDR1 SGHTA and CDR2 FQGNSA. The CDR3 loop spans 15 amino acids. J was trimmed by 6 bases and V by 5 bases; bases with no gene match: 10. The CDR3 coding sequence is TGTGCCAGCAGCCCCGCCGGGACAGGGCCCGATGGCTACACCTTC. Encoded protein: CASSPAGTGPDGYTF.

V is TRBV6-5 and J is TRBJ2-7; D possibly corresponds to TRBD1 (6 bases). CDR3 length: 15 residues. V was trimmed by 7 bases and J by 1 base, leaving 17 bases between them. Germline CDR1 is MNHEY and CDR2 is SVGAGI. In DNA form, the CDR3 reads TGTGCCAGCACCGCACCCAGGGGTAAATCCTACGAGCAGTACTTC. Amino acids: CASTAPRGKSYEQYF.

The genes are TRBV4-1 and TRBJ1-2; D perhaps matches TRBD1 (6 bases). Germline V lookup: CDR1 MGHRA, CDR2 YSYEKL. The CDR3 has 16 amino acids. V shed 7 bases and J shed 8 bases, with 26 bases lying between them. Here the CDR3 reads CASTIQRGVQGGGYTF. CDR3 bases: TGCGCCAGCACCATCCAAAGGGGGGTGCAAGGAGGAGGCTACACCTTC.

The V call is TRBV7-2, the J call TRBJ2-2; 12 nucleotides line up with TRBD2. V lost 5 bases and J lost 6; bases outside the gene matches: 7. Per the germline V gene, CDR1 is SGHTA and CDR2 is FQGNSA. CDR3 length: 16 amino acids. CDR3 loop: CASSAPSGRGAGELFF. DNA for the CDR3: TGTGCCAGCAGCGCTCCTAGCGGGAGGGGGGCCGGGGAGCTGTTTTTT.

The chain employs TRBV19 and TRBJ2-5; D is possibly TRBD2 (6 bases). The DNA end lines up better with TRBJ2-7; the J call may be wrong. The CDR3 sequence is 15 residues long. Germline V gives CDR1 LNHDA, CDR2 SQIVND (reference sequence). The CDR3: CASSIDHSSDYEQYF. The CDR3 DNA reads TGTGCCAGTAGTATAGATCACTCTAGCGACTACGAGCAGTACTTC.

The rearrangement links TRBV19 to TRBJ1-4, with a weak D call TRBD1 (6 bases). Germline CDR1 is LNHDA and CDR2 is SQIVND (reference sequence). Trimming pared 5 bases from V and 8 bases from J, leaving 18 bases between. The length of the CDR3 is 15 residues. The CDR3 DNA reads TGTGCCAGTAGTCCGATAGGGGGGGAAGTAGAAAAACTGTTTTTT. Translating it yields CASSPIGGEVEKLFF.

The count of this clone is one. The V gene is TRBV4-3, the J gene TRBJ1-6; D is uncertain. CDR1 and CDR2 from the germline V gene are LGHNA and YSLEER. The CDR3 is 14 residues long. Trimming left V 0 bases short and J 6 bases short, with 6 bases between. The CDR3 DNA reads TGCGCCAGCAGCCAAGAACCGGCTAATTCACCCCTCCACTTT. The encoded protein is CASSQEPANSPLHF.

The chain links TRBV7-3 to TRBJ1-1; D is unresolved. Germline V gene lookup returns CDR1 SGHTA and CDR2 FQGTGA. Trimming removed 0 bases from V and 1 base from J, with 6 bases in between. The CDR3 is made up of 14 amino acids. The CDR3: CASSLTPGNTEAFF. In DNA form, the CDR3 reads TGTGCCAGCAGCTTAACGCCGGGGAACACTGAAGCTTTCTTT.

The chain joins TRBV6-6 to TRBJ2-3; D ambiguous. The CDR3 is made up of 12 amino acids. V shed 4 bases and J shed 4 bases, with 6 bases lying between them. Germline V lookup: CDR1 MNHNY, CDR2 SVGAGI (reference sequence). The CDR3 DNA reads TGTGCCAGCAGTTCGGACCCAGATACGCAGTATTTT. It encodes CASSSDPDTQYF.

This clone has more than one count but fewer than ten. The V call is TRBV28, the J call TRBJ2-7; 8 positions agree with TRBD1. The V gene end was trimmed by 3 bases and the J gene end by 5 bases; junction bases not matched to a gene: 9. In germline, CDR1 is MDHEN, CDR2 SYDVKM. The CDR3 sequence is 15 residues long. CDR3 in amino acids: CASSLRRGLSHEQYF. CDR3 bases: TGTGCCAGCAGTTTGCGCAGGGGGCTTTCCCACGAGCAGTACTTC. Complete variable domain (other parts from reference TRBV28 and TRBJ2-7): DVKVTQSSRYLVKRTGEKVFLECVQDMDHENMFWYRQDPGLGLRLIYFSYDVKMKEKGDIPEGYSVSREKKERFSLILESASTNQTSMYLCASSLRRGLSHEQYFGPGTRLTVT.

This clone has just a few counts. V usage is TRBV4-1 and J usage is TRBJ1-1; TRBD1 is a possible D gene (5 bases). This CDR3 comprises 13 residues. CDR1 MGHRA and CDR2 YSYEKL come from the germline V gene. V lost 4 bases and J lost 8, with 14 bases in between. The CDR3 DNA sequence: TGCGCCAGCAGCCGCGGGGGGTTACAGGAAGCTTTCTTT. Translating it yields CASSRGGLQEAFF.

The chain has TRBV28 and TRBJ2-6; D not certain. Germline V gives CDR1 MDHEN, CDR2 SYDVKM. There are 15 residues in the CDR3. V lost 8 bases and J lost 0, with 11 bases in between. In DNA form, the CDR3 reads TGTGCCAGCGCTCGAGGAGACTCTGGGGCCAACGTCCTGACTTTC. Its translation is CASARGDSGANVLTF. Based on the CDR3 plus reference TRBV28 and TRBJ2-6, the full variable domain is DVKVTQSSRYLVKRTGEKVFLECVQDMDHENMFWYRQDPGLGLRLIYFSYDVKMKEKGDIPEGYSVSREKKERFSLILESASTNQTSMYLCASARGDSGANVLTFGAGSRLTVL.